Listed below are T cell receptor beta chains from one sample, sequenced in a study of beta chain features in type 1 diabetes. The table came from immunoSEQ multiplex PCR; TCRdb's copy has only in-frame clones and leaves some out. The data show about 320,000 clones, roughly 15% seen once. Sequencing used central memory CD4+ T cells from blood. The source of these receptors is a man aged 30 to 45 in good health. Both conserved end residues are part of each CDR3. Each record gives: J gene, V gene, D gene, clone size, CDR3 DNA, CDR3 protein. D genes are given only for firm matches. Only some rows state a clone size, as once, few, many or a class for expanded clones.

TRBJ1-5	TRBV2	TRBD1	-	TGTGCCAGCAGTTTCAATCCGGGACAGGCTAGCAATCAGCCCCAGCATTTT	CASSFNPGQASNQPQHF
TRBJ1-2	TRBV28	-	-	TGTGCCAGCACCTTGGGGGCAGTCTATGGCTACACCTTC	CASTLGAVYGYTF
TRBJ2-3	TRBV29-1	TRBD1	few	TGCAGCGCCCGGGGACAGGGAAGCACAGATACGCAGTATTTT	CSARGQGSTDTQYF
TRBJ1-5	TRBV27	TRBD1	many	TGTGCCAGCAGCTCCGGGACAGGGAGAGATCAGCCCCAGCATTTT	CASSSGTGRDQPQHF
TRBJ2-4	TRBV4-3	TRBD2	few	TGCGCCAGCAGCTATAGCGGGGGGGCCGGAAACATTCAGTACTTC	CASSYSGGAGNIQYF
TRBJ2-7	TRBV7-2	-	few	TGTGCCAGCAGCTTCGGAAGTGGCAGGGCAAGCTCCTACGAGCAGTACTTC	CASSFGSGRASSYEQYF
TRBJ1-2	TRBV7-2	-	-	TGTGCCAGCAGCCGGGGACCGAGTGGCGGCTACACCTTC	CASSRGPSGGYTF
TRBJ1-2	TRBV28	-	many	TGTGCCAGCAGTTTGTTTCAGGGGCCGGGTGGCTACACCTTC	CASSLFQGPGGYTF
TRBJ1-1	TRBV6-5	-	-	TGTGCCAGCAGTTACGGCCAGAACACTGAAGCTTTCTTT	CASSYGQNTEAFF
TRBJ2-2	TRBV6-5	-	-	TGTGCCAGCAGCCTAGGGATGGGAACCGGGGAGCTGTTTTTT	CASSLGMGTGELFF
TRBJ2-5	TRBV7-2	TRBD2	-	TGTGCCAGCAGCTTAGCGGGCACTAGCGGGAGGGGGTTAAAAGAGACCCAGTACTTC	CASSLAGTSGRGLKETQYF
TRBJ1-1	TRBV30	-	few	TGTGCCTGGAGTGTATACCCCGGCGACACTGAAGCTTTCTTT	CAWSVYPGDTEAFF
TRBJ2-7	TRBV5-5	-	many	TGTGCCAGCACCCCAAGCAGGGCAACCTACGAGCAGTACTTC	CASTPSRATYEQYF
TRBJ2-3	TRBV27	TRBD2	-	TGTGCCAGCAGTGGGCTAGCGGGAGGCACAGATACGCAGTATTTT	CASSGLAGGTDTQYF
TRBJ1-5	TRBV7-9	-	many	TGTGCCAGCAGCTTAGGGACAACGAATCAGCCCCAGCATTTT	CASSLGTTNQPQHF
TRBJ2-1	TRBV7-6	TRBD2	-	TGTGCCAGCAGTCAGGGGGTAGCGGGAGGCCATGAGCAGTTCTTC	CASSQGVAGGHEQFF
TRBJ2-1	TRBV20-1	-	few	TGCAGTGCGGACCGGGACTGGGAGCAGTTCTTC	CSADRDWEQFF
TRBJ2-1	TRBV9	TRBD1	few	TGTGCCAGCAGTGAGGGGGCGTCCTACAATGAGCAGTTCTTC	CASSEGASYNEQFF
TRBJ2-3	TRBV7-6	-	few	TGTGCCAGCAGCTTAGCGGGAGGAGGGGCACATACGCAGTATTTT	CASSLAGGGAHTQYF
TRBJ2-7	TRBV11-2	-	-	TGTGCCAGCAGCTTAGAGCCGGCTGGGAAGCAGTACTTC	CASSLEPAGKQYF
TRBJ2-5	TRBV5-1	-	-	TGCGCCAGCAGCTTACCGACGAGGGCAGCTCAAGAGACCCAGTACTTC	CASSLPTRAAQETQYF
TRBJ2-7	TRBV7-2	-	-	TGTGCCAGCAGCTTAGTGCGGGGTGTCTACGAGCAGTACTTC	CASSLVRGVYEQYF
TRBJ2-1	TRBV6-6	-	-	TGTGCCAGCAGACCCGGGGTGGGTGAGCAGTTCTTC	CASRPGVGEQFF